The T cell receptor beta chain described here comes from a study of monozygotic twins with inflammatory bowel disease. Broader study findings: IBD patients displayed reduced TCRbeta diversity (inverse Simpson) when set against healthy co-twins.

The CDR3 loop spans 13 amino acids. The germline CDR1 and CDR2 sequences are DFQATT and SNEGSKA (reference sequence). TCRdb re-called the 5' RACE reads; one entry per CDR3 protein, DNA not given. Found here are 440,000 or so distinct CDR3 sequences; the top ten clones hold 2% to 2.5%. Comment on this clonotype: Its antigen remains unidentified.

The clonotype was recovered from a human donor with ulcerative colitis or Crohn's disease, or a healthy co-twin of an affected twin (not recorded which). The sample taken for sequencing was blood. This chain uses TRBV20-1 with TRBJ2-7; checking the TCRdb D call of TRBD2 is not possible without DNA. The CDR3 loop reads CSARETSVGEQYF.